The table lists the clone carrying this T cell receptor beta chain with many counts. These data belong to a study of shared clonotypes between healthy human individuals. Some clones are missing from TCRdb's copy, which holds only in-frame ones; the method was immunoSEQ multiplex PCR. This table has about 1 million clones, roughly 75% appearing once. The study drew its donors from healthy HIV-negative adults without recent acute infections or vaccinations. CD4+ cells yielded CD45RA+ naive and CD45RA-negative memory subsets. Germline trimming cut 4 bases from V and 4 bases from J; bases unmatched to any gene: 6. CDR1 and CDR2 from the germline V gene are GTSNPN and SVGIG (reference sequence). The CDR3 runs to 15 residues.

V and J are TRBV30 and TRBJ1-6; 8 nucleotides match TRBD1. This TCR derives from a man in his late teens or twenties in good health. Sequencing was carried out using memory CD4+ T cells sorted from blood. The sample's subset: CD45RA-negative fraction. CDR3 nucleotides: TGTGCCTGGAAGGACAGGGTTAAATATAATTCACCCCTCCACTTT. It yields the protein CAWKDRVKYNSPLHF.